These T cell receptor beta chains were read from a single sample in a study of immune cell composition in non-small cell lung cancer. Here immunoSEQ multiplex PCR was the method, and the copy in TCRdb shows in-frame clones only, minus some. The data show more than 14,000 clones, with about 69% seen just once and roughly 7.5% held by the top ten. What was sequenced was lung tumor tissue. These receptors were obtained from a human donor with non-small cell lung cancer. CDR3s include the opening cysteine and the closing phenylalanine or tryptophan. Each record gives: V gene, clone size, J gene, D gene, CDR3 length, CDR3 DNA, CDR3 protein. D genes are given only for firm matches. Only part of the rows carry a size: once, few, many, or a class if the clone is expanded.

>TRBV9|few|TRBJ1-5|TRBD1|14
TGTGCCAGCAGCTTAGGGAGGGGGCACCAGCCCCAGCATTTT
CASSLGRGHQPQHF
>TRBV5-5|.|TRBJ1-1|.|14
TGTGCCAGCAGCCCCCAGGCAGGTCAACCTGAAGCTTTCTTT
CASSPQAGQPEAFF
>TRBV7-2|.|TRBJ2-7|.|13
TGTGCCAGCAGCTTCCAGGGGATCTACGAGCAGTACTTC
CASSFQGIYEQYF
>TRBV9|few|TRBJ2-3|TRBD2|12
TGTGCCAGCGGGGGGGGGATGGATACGCAGTATTTT
CASGGGMDTQYF
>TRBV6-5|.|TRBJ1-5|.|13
TGTGCCAGCAGTTACCGGGATAATCAGCCCCAGCATTTT
CASSYRDNQPQHF
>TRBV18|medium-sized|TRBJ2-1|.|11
TGTGCCAGCAGCCAGGGGACGAAGCAGTTCTTC
CASSQGTKQFF
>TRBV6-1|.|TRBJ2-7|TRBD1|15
TGTGCCAGCAGTGAAGGGACAGGGCTGTCTTACGAGCAGTACTTC
CASSEGTGLSYEQYF
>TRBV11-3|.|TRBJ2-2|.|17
TGTGCCAGCAGCCCAGTCCCACCGGGGGTGGGTACCGGGGAGCTGTTTTTT
CASSPVPPGVGTGELFF
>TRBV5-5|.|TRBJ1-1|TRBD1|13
TGTGCCAGCAGCCAACAGGGGGACACTGAAGCTTTCTTT
CASSQQGDTEAFF
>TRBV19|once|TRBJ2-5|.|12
TGTGCCAGTAGTATACTAGCTGGGACCCAGTACTTC
CASSILAGTQYF
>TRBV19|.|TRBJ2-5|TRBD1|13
TGTGCCAGTAGTCCGACAGGGCAAGAGACCCAGTACTTC
CASSPTGQETQYF
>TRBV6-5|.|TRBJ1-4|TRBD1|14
TGTGCCAGCAGCCGTGACAGGGTGGGGGAAAAACTGTTTTTT
CASSRDRVGEKLFF
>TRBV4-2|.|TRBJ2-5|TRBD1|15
TGTGCCACCAGGCTGAGCACAGGGGGCGAGGAGACCCAGTACTTC
CATRLSTGGEETQYF
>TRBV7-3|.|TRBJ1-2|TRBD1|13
TGTGCCAGCAGCCCCAGGACAGGCGCTGGCTACACCTTC
CASSPRTGAGYTF
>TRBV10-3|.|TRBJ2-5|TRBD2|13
TGTGCCACCCGGGGGGGGATGGGAGAGACCCAGTACTTC
CATRGGMGETQYF
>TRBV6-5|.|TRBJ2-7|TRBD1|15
TGTGCCAGCAGTCCCCTAGACAGGGAATTCTCCGAGCAGTACTTC
CASSPLDREFSEQYF
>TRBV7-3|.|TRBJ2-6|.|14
TGTGCCAGCAGTCTAGGGGCTGGGGCCAACGTCCTGACTTTC
CASSLGAGANVLTF
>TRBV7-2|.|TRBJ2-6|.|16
TGTGCCAGCAGCTTGCAGGGATCGTCTGGGGCCAACGTCCTGACTTTC
CASSLQGSSGANVLTF
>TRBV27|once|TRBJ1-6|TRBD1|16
TGTGCCAGCAGTTTAGAGGGGGACAGGGGAGGCTCACCCCTCCACTTT
CASSLEGDRGGSPLHF
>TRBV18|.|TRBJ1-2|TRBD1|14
TGTGCCAGCTCACCGACAGGGAATGACTATGGCTACACCTTC
CASSPTGNDYGYTF
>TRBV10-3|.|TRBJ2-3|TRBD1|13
TGTGCCATCAGCGGACAGGGCCCAGATACGCAGTATTTT
CAISGQGPDTQYF
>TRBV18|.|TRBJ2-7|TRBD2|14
TGTGCCAGCTCGCTCTGGGGGAGGGAGGACGAGCAGTACTTC
CASSLWGREDEQYF
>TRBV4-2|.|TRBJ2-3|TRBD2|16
TGTGCCAGCAGCCCGGACCCGGGGGGGAGCACAGATACGCAGTATTTT
CASSPDPGGSTDTQYF
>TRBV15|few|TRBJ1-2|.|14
TGTGCCACCAGCAGAGATATGGGGGCCTCTGGCTACACCTTC
CATSRDMGASGYTF
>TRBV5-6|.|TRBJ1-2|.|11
TGTGCCAGCAGCCGTAGAAGTGGCTACACCTTC
CASSRRSGYTF
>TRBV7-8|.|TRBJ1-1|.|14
TGTGCCAGCAGCTTTTGGGAGGGGAACACTGAAGCTTTCTTT
CASSFWEGNTEAFF
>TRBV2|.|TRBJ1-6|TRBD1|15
TGTGCCAGTGAGGGGGTGACAGGGTTGGATTCACCCCTCCACTTT
CASEGVTGLDSPLHF
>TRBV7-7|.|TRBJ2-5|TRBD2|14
TGTGCTAGCAGCTTAGGCAGGGAGGGGGAGACCCAGTACTTC
CASSLGREGETQYF
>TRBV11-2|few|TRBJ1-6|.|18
TGTGCCAGCAGCCTAAACGGGCAGGGAAGGGTTTTAGGTTCACCCCTCCACTTT
CASSLNGQGRVLGSPLHF
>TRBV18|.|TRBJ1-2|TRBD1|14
TGTGCCAGCTCACCGGGACAGACTCAAGGAGGCTACACCTTC
CASSPGQTQGGYTF
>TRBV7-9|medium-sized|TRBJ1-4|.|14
TGTGCCAGCAGCCCGGGGACTACTAATGAAAAACTGTTTTTT
CASSPGTTNEKLFF
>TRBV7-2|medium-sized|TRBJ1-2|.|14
TGTGCCAGCAGCCCGGGACTAGAGGTTTATGGCTACACCTTC
CASSPGLEVYGYTF
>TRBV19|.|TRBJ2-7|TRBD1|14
TGTGCCAGTAAAGGGACAGGGGATTTTCACGAGCAGTACTTC
CASKGTGDFHEQYF
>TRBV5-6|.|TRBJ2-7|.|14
TGTGCCAGCAGCAGATGGCTACAGGGTAATCGGCAGTACTTC
CASSRWLQGNRQYF
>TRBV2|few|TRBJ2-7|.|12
TGTGCCAGCAGGGCGACAGGAGCAGGGCAGTACTTC
CASRATGAGQYF
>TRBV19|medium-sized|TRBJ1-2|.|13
TGTGCCAGTAACCGTGAGGGGGACGTCGGCTACACCTTC
CASNREGDVGYTF
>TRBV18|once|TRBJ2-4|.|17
TGTGCCAGCTCACCGGGACTTCCCGGCAGGGCCAAAAACATTCAGTACTTC
CASSPGLPGRAKNIQYF
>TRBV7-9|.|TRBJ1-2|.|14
TGTGCCAGCAGCTTAGATATGTCGGGGAATGGCTACACCTTC
CASSLDMSGNGYTF
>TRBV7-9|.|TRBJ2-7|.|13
TGTGCCAGCAGCTTGGAGGGAATATACGAGCAGTACTTC
CASSLEGIYEQYF
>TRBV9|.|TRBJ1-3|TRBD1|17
TGTGCCAGCAGCGCGCCGATGGACAGGGCTTCTGGAAACACCATATATTTT
CASSAPMDRASGNTIYF
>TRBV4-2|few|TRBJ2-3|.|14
TGTGCCAGCAGCCCCCGGAGGGACACAGATACGCAGTATTTT
CASSPRRDTDTQYF
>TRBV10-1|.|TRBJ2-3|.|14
TGCGCCAGCAAAGCAGGGATAGAAGCAGATACGCAGTATTTT
CASKAGIEADTQYF
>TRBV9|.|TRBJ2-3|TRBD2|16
TGTGCCAGCAGCGTAGGTGCGGGGGATTCGTCAGATACGCAGTATTTT
CASSVGAGDSSDTQYF
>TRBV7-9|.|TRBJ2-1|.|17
TGTGCCAGCAGCCCCCCGAGGGGGGGACCGATCTACAATGAGCAGTTCTTC
CASSPPRGGPIYNEQFF
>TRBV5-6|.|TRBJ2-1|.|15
TGTGCCAGCAGCTTGGTCACCTCAGCCTACAATGAGCAGTTCTTC
CASSLVTSAYNEQFF
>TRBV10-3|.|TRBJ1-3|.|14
TGTGCCATCAGTAACAGGGACTCTGGAAACACCATATATTTT
CAISNRDSGNTIYF
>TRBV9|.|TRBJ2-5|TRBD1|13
TGTGCCAGCAGCGCAGGGGGCCAAGAGACCCAGTACTTC
CASSAGGQETQYF
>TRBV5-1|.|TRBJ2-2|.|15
TGCGCCAGCAGCTTGGGACAGGCGGAGGCCGGGGAGCTGTTTTTT
CASSLGQAEAGELFF